This T cell receptor beta chain comes out of a study of blood T cell repertoires in COVID-19. For the study at large: From the United States, Italy and Spain came samples of acute and convalescent COVID-19.

Study processing details: Nucleated cell counts were estimated from reference gene primer amplification. Assay: immunoSEQ multiplex PCR; the TCRdb copy retains only in-frame clones and omits some. V, J and clone size were drawn from that table, and D and trimming were deduced from the DNA. The table lists around 200,000 clones, around 82% of them singletons. This CDR3 contains 15 residues. Germline CDR1 and CDR2: SGDLS and YYNGEE. The trim removed 4 bases at V and 5 bases at J, leaving 9 bases unmatched. The TCR sequence derives from a man aged 45-60 years with active or convalescent COVID-19. Sequences were obtained from peripheral blood. This chain uses TRBV9 with TRBJ2-3; 8 nucleotides match TRBD2. The CDR3 coding sequence is TGTGCCAGCAGCTTCTCCAGCGGGGGTGGAGATACGCAGTATTTT. Translation gives CASSFSSGGGDTQYF. The entire variable domain, with the rest obtained from reference TRBV9 and TRBJ2-3, is as follows: DSGVTQTPKHLITATGQRVTLRCSPRSGDLSVYWYQQSLDQGLQFLIQYYNGEERAKGNILERFSAQQFPDLHSELNLSSLELGDSALYFCASSFSSGGGDTQYFGPGTRLTVL.